This TCR beta chain came from a study of CD8+CD57+ T cells in acquired aplastic anemia. Study-wide context: Isolated CD4+ and CD8+ cells, once sorted, yielded DNA averaging about 3 ug.

Individuals selected for sequencing had exhibited CD8+CD57+ cell expansion on flow cytometry. TCR beta VDJ combinations and CDR3 sequences were profiled from genomic DNA. MiXCR, applied by TCRdb to the reads, yields one record per CDR3 protein. Of just over 200,000 distinct CDR3 sequences listed, approximately 60% are singletons. The sequenced sample consisted of sorted CD4+, CD8+, or CD8+CD57+ T cells (not recorded which) from PBMCs. The sequence derives from a human donor with aplastic anemia.

The CDR3 DNA sequence: TGTGCCAGCAGCCGCGGACTAGCGCCAAACTACGAGCAGTACTTC. Protein: CASSRGLAPNYEQYF. The chain couples TRBV7-8 to TRBJ2-7; 9 nucleotides agree with TRBD2. V lost 5 bases and J lost 3; bases outside the gene matches: 8. Germline values: CDR1 SGHVS, CDR2 FQNEAQ. The CDR3 consists of 15 residues.